This T cell receptor (beta chain) was sequenced for a study of Ad26.COV2.S vaccination and SARS-CoV-2 variants. For the study at large: The authors gave Ad26.COV2.S intramuscularly, either once or twice 56 days apart.

TCRdb's table, derived via immunoSEQ multiplex PCR, lists solely in-frame clones and lacks some. The sample consists of about 460,000 clones, 89% of them appearing once. Regarding treatment: around 19 received Ad26.COV2.S at low or high dose, single or two shots; roughly 5 received placebo; per-sample allocation not given. Sampling was done on day 63 after the first vaccine or placebo injection. Recruitment in Boston yielded a donor of adult age, 18-55 years. Per the germline V gene, CDR1 is KGHSH and CDR2 is LQKENI. The V end lost 3 bases, the J end lost 5 bases, and 7 bases lay between the germline ends. The CDR3 covers 13 residues.

This TCR came from a person between 18 and 59 years old who received the Ad26.COV2.S COVID-19 vaccine or a placebo. Sample: peripheral blood, taken in a trial of Ad26.COV2.S vaccine versus placebo. The gene calls are TRBV18 and TRBJ1-4, with D tentatively TRBD1 (6 bases). This CDR3 is CASSPGANEKLFF. The CDR3 nucleotides are TGTGCCAGCTCACCGGGGGCCAATGAAAAACTGTTTTTT.